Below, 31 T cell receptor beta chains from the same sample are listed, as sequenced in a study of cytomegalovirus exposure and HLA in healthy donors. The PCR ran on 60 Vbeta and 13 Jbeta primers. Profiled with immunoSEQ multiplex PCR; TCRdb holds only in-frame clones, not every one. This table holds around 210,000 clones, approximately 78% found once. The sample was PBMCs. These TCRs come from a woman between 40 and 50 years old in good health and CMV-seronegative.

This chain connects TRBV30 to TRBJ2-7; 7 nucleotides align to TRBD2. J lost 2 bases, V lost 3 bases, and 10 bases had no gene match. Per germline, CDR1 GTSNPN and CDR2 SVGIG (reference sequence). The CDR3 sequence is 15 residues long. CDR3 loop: CAWSGGWEGTYEQYF. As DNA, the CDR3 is TGTGCCTGGAGCGGAGGGTGGGAGGGAACCTACGAGCAGTACTTC.

CDR3 sequence: CAWSVTGQGESNQPQHF. The CDR3 nucleotides are TGTGCCTGGAGTGTAACAGGGCAGGGAGAGAGCAATCAGCCCCAGCATTTT. J is TRBJ1-5 and V is TRBV30; weak D call: TRBD1 (6 bases). Germline-derived CDR1 and CDR2 are GTSNPN and SVGIG (reference sequence). This CDR3 is built from 17 residues. Trimming cost V 0 bases and J 1 base, with 16 bases left between them. The whole variable domain, filled in from reference TRBV30 and TRBJ1-5, reads SQTIHQWPATLVQPVGSPLSLECTVEGTSNPNLYWYRQAAGRGLQLLFYSVGIGQISSEVPQNLSASRPQDRQFILSSKKLLLSDSGFYLCAWSVTGQGESNQPQHFGDGTRLSIL.

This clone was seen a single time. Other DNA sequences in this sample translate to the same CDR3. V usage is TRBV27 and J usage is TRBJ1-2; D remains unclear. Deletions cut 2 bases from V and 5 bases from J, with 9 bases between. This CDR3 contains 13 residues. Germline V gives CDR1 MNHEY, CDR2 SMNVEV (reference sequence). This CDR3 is CASSLGAGYGYTF. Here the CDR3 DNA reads TGTGCCAGCAGTTTAGGTGCCGGTTATGGCTACACCTTC.

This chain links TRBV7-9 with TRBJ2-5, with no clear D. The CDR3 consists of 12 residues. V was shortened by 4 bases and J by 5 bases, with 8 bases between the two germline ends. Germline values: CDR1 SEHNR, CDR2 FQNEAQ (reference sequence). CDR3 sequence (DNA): TGTGCCAGCAGCTCTTCCTCGGAGACCCAGTACTTC. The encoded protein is CASSSSSETQYF. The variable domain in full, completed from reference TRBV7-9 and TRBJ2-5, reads DTGVSQNPRHKITKRGQNVTFRCDPISEHNRLYWYRQTLGQGPEFLTYFQNEAQLEKSRLLSDRFSAERPKGSFSTLEIQRTEQGDSAMYLCASSSSSETQYFGPGTRLLVL.

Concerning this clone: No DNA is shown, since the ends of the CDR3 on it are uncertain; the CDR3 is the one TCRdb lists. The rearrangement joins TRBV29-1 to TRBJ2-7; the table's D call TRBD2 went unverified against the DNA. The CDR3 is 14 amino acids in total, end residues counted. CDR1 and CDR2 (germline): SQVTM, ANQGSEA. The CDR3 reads CSVGSGTSGSREYF.

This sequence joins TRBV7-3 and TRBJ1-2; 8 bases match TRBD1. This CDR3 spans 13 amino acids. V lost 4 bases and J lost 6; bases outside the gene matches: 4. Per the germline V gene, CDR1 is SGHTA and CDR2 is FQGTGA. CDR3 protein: CASSSSTGDGYTF. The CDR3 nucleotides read TGTGCCAGCAGCTCCTCGACAGGGGATGGCTACACCTTC.

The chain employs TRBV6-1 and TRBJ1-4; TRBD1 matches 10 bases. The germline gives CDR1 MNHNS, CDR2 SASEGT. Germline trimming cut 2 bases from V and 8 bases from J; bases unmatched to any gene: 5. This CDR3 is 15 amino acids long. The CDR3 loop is CASSEPGTGVEKLFF. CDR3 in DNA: TGTGCCAGCAGTGAACCCGGGACAGGGGTCGAAAAACTGTTTTTT.

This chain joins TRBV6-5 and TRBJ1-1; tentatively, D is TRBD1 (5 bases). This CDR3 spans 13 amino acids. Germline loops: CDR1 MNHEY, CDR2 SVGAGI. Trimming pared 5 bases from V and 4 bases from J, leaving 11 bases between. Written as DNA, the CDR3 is TGTGCCAGCAGTCTTAGCGGGGCCACTGAAGCTTTCTTT. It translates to CASSLSGATEAFF.

This CDR3 is CAWSVIGAPYGYTF. CDR3 bases: TGTGCCTGGAGTGTGATAGGGGCCCCCTATGGCTACACCTTC. The chain couples TRBV30 to TRBJ1-2; TRBD1 is a possible D gene (5 bases). Germline V gene lookup returns CDR1 GTSNPN and CDR2 SVGIG (reference sequence). With 0 bases removed from V and 4 bases from J, the gap between germline ends came to 12 bases. The CDR3 is 14 residues long.

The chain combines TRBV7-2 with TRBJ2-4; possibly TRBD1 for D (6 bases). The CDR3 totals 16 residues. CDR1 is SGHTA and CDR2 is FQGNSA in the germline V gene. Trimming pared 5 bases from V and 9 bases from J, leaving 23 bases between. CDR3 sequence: CASSLGPRGAEGIQYF. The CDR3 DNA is TGTGCCAGCAGCCTAGGGCCCAGGGGCGCTGAAGGCATTCAGTACTTC.

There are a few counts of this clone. The CDR3 spells CATKWGRGRGTGELFF. The CDR3 DNA sequence: TGTGCCACCAAGTGGGGCAGGGGGCGCGGCACCGGGGAGCTGTTTTTT. The chain recombines TRBV2 with TRBJ2-2, with TRBD1 matching 8 bases. The V gene end was trimmed by 10 bases and the J gene end by 4 bases; junction bases not matched to a gene: 14. CDR3 size: 16 residues. CDR1 is SNHLY and CDR2 is FYNNEI in the germline V gene.

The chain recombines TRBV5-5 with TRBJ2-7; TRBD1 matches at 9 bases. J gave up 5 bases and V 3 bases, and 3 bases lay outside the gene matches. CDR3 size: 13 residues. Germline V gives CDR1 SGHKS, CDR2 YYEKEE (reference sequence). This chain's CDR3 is CASSSQGADEQYF. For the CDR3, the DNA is TGTGCCAGCAGCTCACAGGGGGCGGACGAGCAGTACTTC.

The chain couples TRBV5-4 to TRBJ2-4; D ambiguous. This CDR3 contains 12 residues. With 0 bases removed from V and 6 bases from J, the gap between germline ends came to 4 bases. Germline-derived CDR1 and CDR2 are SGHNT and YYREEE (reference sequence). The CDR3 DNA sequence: TGTGCCAGCAGCTTGGACAGAAACATTCAGTACTTC. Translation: CASSLDRNIQYF.

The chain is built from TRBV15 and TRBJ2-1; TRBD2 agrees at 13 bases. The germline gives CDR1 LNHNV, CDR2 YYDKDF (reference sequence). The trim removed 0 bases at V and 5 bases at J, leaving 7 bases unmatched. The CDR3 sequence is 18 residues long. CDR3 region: CATSRDLGTSGNNNEQFF. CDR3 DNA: TGTGCCACCAGCAGAGATCTTGGGACTAGCGGGAATAACAATGAGCAGTTCTTC.

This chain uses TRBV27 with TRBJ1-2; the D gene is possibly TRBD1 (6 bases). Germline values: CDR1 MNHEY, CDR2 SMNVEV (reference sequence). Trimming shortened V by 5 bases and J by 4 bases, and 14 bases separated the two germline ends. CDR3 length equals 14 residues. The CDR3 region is CASSLTGTPYGYTF. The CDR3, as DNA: TGTGCCAGCAGTCTAACAGGGACCCCCTATGGCTACACCTTC.

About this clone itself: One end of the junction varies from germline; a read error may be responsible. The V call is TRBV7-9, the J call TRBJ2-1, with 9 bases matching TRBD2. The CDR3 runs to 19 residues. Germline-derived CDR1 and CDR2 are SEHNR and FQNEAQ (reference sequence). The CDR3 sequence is CSSSPPNSGLAVPYNEQFF. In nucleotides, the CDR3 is TGTTCCAGCAGCCCTCCTAATTCGGGACTAGCAGTACCCTACAATGAGCAGTTCTTC.

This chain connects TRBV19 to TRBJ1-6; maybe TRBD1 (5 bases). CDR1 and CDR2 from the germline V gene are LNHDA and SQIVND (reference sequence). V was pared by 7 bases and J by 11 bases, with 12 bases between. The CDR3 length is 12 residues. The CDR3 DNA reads TGTGCCAGTATGGGGGGTTTTGCACCCCTCCACTTT. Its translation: CASMGGFAPLHF.

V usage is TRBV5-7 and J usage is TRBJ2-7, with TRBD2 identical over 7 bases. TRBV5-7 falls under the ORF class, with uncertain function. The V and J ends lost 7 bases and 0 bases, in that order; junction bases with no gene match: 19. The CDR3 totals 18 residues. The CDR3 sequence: CASPGQTSPIPISYEQYF. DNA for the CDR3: TGTGCCAGCCCGGGGCAGACTAGCCCGATCCCGATCTCCTACGAGCAGTACTTC.

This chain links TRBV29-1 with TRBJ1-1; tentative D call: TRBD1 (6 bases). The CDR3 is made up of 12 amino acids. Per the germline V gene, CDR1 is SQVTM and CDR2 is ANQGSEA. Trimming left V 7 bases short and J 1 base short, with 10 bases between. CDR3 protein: CSGVTGNTEAFF. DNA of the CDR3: TGCAGCGGTGTGACAGGGAACACTGAAGCTTTCTTT.

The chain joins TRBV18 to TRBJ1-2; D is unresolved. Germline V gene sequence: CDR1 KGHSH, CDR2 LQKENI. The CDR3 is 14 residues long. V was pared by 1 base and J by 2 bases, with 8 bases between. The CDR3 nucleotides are TGTGCCAGCTCACCACGCGAGCGAAACTATGGCTACACCTTC. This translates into CASSPRERNYGYTF.

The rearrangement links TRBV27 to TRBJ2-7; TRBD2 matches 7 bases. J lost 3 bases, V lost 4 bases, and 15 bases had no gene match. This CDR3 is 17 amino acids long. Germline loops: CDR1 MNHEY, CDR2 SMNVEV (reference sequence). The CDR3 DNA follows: TGTGCCAGCAGTTATTTGTTAGCGGGCAGGATGAACTACGAGCAGTACTTC. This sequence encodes CASSYLLAGRMNYEQYF.

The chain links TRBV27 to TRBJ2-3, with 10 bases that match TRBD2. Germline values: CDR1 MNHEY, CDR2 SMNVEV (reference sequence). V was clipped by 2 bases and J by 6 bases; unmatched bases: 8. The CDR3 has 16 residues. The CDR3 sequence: CASSLIGAGGRDTQYF. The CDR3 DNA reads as TGTGCCAGCAGTTTAATTGGAGCGGGAGGGCGGGATACGCAGTATTTT.

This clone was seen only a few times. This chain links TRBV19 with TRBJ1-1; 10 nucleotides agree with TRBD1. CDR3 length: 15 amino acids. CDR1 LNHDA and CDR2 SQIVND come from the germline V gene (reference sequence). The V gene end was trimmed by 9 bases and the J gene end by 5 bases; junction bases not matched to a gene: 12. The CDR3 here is CASSDPRQGATEAFF. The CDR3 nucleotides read TGTGCCAGCTCAGACCCCCGACAGGGGGCGACTGAAGCTTTCTTT. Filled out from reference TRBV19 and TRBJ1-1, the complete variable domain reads DGGITQSPKYLFRKEGQNVTLSCEQNLNHDAMYWYRQDPGQGLRLIYYSQIVNDFQKGDIAEGYSVSREKKESFPLTVTSAQKNPTAFYLCASSDPRQGATEAFFGQGTRLTVV.

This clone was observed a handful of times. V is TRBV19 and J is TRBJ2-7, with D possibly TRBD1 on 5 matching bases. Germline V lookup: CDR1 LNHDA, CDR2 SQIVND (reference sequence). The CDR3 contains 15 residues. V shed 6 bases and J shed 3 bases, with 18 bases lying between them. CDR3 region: CASRPTGSWNYEQYF. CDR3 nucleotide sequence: TGTGCCAGTAGACCTACAGGTAGTTGGAACTACGAGCAGTACTTC.

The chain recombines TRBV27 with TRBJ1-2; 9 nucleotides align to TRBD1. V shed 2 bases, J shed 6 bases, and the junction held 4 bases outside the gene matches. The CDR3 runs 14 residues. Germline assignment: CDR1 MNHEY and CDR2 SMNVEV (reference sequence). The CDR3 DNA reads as TGTGCCAGCAGTTTAGGCACAGGGGGCGATGGCTACACCTTC. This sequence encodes CASSLGTGGDGYTF.

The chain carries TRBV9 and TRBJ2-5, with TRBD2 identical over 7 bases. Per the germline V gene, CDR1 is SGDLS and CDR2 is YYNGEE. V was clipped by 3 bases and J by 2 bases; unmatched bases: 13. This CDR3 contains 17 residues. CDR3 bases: TGTGCCAGCAGCGAGGCCCCCGGGGGGAGCGGGCAAGAGACCCAGTACTTC. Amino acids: CASSEAPGGSGQETQYF.

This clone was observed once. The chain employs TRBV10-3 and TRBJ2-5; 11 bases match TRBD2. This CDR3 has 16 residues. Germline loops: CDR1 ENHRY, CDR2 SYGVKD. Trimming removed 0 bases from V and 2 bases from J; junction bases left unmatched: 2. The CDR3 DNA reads TGTGCCATCAGTGAGTCGTGGACTAGCGGGCAAGAGACCCAGTACTTC. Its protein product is CAISESWTSGQETQYF.

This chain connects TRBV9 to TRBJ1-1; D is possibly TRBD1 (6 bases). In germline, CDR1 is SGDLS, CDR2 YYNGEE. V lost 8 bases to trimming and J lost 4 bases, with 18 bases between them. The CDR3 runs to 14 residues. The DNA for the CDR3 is TGTGCCAGTATGAAGGGGGGGGACCCCACTGAAGCTTTCTTT. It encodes CASMKGGDPTEAFF.

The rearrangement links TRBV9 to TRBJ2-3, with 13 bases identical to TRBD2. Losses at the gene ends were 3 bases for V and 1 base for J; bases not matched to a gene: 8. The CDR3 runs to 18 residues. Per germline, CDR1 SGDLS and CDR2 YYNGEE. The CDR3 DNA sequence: TGTGCCAGCAGCGCCCTAAGACTAGCGGGAGGAGGCACAGATACGCAGTATTTT. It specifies CASSALRLAGGGTDTQYF.

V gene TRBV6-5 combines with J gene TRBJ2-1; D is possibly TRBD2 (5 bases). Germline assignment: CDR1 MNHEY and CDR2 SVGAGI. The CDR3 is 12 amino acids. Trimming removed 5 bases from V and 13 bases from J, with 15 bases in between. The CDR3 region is CASSAVAGIQFF. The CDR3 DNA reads TGTGCCAGCAGTGCCGTCGCGGGCATTCAGTTCTTC.

The chain's CDR3 is CASSVTGTGGYGYTF. The DNA for the CDR3 is TGTGCCAGCAGCGTGACCGGGACAGGGGGCTATGGCTACACCTTC. The rearrangement joins TRBV28 to TRBJ1-2, with 11 bases matching TRBD1. V lost 6 bases to trimming and J lost 4 bases; unmatched junction nucleotides: 7. The germline gives CDR1 MDHEN, CDR2 SYDVKM. CDR3 size: 15 residues.